This TCR beta chain was sequenced for a study of blood T cells in healthy people across ages. Whole-study results and caveats: Higher diversity and more naive CD4+ cells were features of long-lived donors, compared to aged donors. Across the age range, TCR beta diversity per million T cells fell in a roughly linear way. It was held that diversity estimates obtained from one million T cells represented underestimates.

The total RNA that was extracted per sample amounted to at least 5 micrograms. Germline CDR1 SGHTA, CDR2 FQGNSA. There are 14 residues in the CDR3. With a J-beta primer mix and a sample-barcoded 5' primer, a second PCR ran 7 to 11 cycles. TCRdb re-derived calls from the 5' RACE reads in MiXCR, one entry per CDR3 protein. The data show almost 300,000 distinct CDR3 sequences, 25% to 30% seen once. About this clonotype itself: Antigen specificity is unknown. The junction shows a germline mismatch at one end, possibly a read error.

V is TRBV7-2 and J is TRBJ1-3; TRBD1 aligns across 7 bases. What was sequenced was blood. This TCR was recovered from a woman aged 70 to 79 in good health. The CDR3 reads CASSSGTAGYTIYF. The CDR3 coding sequence is TGTGCCAGCAGCTCCGGGACAGCTGGATACACCATATATTTT.